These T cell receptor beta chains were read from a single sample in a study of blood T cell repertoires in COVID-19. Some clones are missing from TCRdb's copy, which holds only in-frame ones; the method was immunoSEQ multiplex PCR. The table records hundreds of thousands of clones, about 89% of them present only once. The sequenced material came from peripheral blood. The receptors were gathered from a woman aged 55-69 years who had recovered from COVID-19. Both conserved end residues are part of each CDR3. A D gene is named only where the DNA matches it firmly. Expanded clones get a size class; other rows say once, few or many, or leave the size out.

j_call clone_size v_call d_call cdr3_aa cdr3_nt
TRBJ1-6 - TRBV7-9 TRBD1 CASSYGQGYSPLHF TGTGCCAGCAGCTACGGACAGGGATATTCACCCCTCCACTTT
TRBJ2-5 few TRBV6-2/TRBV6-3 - CASSPSGSEETQYF TGTGCCAGCAGTCCGAGCGGCAGTGAAGAGACCCAGTACTTC
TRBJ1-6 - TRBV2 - CASREDRSSPLHF TGTGCCAGCAGGGAGGATAGATCTTCACCCCTCCACTTT
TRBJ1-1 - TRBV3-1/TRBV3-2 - CASSQDTPTGFTEAFF TGTGCCAGCAGCCAAGACACACCCACAGGATTCACTGAAGCTTTCTTT
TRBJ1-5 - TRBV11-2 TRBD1 CASSRDRGNQPQHF TGTGCCAGCAGCCGGGACAGGGGGAATCAGCCCCAGCATTTT
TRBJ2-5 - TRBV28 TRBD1 CASSLLTGGGGETQYF TGTGCCAGCAGTTTATTAACAGGGGGAGGCGGAGAGACCCAGTACTTC
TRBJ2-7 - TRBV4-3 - CASSQVRTLSSSYF TGCGCCAGCAGCCAGGTTCGGACTCTATCGAGCAGTTACTTC
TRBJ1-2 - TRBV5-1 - CASSNSGARGYTF TGCGCCAGCAGCAATTCAGGGGCGCGTGGCTACACCTTC
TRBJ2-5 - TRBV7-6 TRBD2 CASSLSRGSQETQYF TGTGCCAGCAGCTTATCGCGGGGGAGCCAAGAGACCCAGTACTTC
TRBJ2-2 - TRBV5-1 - CASSHPETFRTGELFF TGCGCCAGCAGCCACCCGGAGACGTTCCGCACCGGGGAGCTGTTTTTT
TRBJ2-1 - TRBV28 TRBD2 CASSFGLAGGLNEQFF TGTGCCAGCAGTTTCGGGCTAGCGGGGGGGCTCAATGAGCAGTTCTTC
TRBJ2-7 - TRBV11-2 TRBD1 CASSPRTGGSSGYEQYF TGTGCCAGCAGCCCACGGACAGGGGGGAGTTCAGGCTACGAGCAGTACTTC
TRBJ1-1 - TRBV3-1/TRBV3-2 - CASSQSLNTEAFF TGTGCCAGCAGCCAGTCTTTGAACACTGAAGCTTTCTTT
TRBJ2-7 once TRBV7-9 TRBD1 CASSRTGYEQYF TGTGCCAGCAGCAGGACAGGCTACGAGCAGTACTTC
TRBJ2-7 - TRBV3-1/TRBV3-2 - CASSPWASYEQYF TGTGCCAGCAGCCCGTGGGCCTCCTACGAGCAGTACTTC
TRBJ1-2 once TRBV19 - CASRQGQTSYGYTF TGTGCCAGTCGACAAGGACAGACTTCCTATGGCTACACCTTC
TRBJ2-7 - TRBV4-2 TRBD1 CASSHRDSAYEQYF TGTGCCAGCAGCCACCGGGACAGTGCCTACGAGCAGTACTTC
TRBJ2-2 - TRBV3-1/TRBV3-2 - CASSQDFGSITGELFF TGTGCCAGCAGCCAAGATTTTGGCAGTATTACCGGGGAGCTGTTTTTT
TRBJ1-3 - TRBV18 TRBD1 CASSKTVTGRTSGNTIYF TGTGCCAGCTCAAAGACCGTGACAGGGAGGACGTCTGGAAACACCATATATTTT
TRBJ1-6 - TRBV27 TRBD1 CASSLSRTGFSPLHF TGTGCCAGCAGTTTATCGAGGACAGGTTTTTCACCCCTCCACTTT
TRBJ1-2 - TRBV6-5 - CASNPQAGGMVSYTF TGTGCCAGCAACCCTCAGGCGGGGGGCATGGTTAGCTACACCTTC
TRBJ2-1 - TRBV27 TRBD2 CASSFGGLAEQFF TGTGCCAGCAGTTTTGGGGGACTAGCGGAGCAGTTCTTC
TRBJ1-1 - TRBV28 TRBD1 CASRRQGDTEAFF TGTGCCAGCAGGAGACAGGGTGACACTGAAGCTTTCTTT
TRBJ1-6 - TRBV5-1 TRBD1 CASSLATGDSPLHF TGCGCCAGCAGCTTGGCAACAGGGGATTCACCCCTCCACTTT
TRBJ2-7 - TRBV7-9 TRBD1 CASSPRDSIYYEQYF TGTGCCAGCAGCCCTAGGGACAGCATCTACTACGAGCAGTACTTC
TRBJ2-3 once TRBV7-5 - CARSCRLAGGQKNSDTQYF TGTGCCAGAAGCTGCCGACTAGCGGGGGGGCAAAAAAATTCAGATACGCAGTATTTT
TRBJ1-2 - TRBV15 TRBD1 CATSRGTGQGNYGYTF TGTGCCACCAGCAGAGGAACGGGACAGGGGAACTATGGCTACACCTTC
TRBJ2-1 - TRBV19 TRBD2 CASSTLGSGGEQFF TGTGCCAGTAGTACCCTGGGGAGCGGGGGGGAGCAGTTCTTC
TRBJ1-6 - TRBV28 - CASTPNPFRGSFIYNSPLHF TGTGCCAGCACCCCTAACCCTTTCAGGGGCTCCTTCATTTATAATTCACCCCTCCACTTT
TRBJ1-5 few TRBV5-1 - CASSLEAGTQPQHF TGCGCCAGCAGCTTGGAGGCAGGTACTCAGCCCCAGCATTTT
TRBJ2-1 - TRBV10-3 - CAISDRARAFF TGTGCCATCAGTGACCGGGCGCGGGCGTTCTTC
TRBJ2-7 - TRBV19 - CASSIGQGRYEQYF TGTGCCAGTAGTATCGGGCAGGGTAGATACGAGCAGTACTTC
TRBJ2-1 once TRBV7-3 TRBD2 CASSLKAGGLLNNEQFF TGTGCCAGCAGCTTAAAGGCGGGGGGCCTTCTTAACAATGAGCAGTTCTTC
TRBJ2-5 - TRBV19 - CASSTGIQETQYF TGTGCCAGTAGTACGGGAATCCAAGAGACCCAGTACTTC
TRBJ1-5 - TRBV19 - CASSSVRASNQPQHF TGTGCCAGTAGTTCCGTCAGGGCGAGCAATCAGCCCCAGCATTTT
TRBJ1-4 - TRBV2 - CASTPGEATNEKLFF TGTGCCAGCACCCCGGGGGAAGCAACTAATGAAAAACTGTTTTTT
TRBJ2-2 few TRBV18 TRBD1 CASSPVGGANTGELFF TGTGCCAGCTCACCAGTAGGGGGCGCGAACACCGGGGAGCTGTTTTTT
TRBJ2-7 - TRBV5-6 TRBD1 CASSLYGTGTYEQYF TGTGCCAGCAGCTTGTACGGGACAGGCACCTACGAGCAGTACTTC
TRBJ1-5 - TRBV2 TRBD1 CASSDPQGASNQPQHF TGTGCCAGCAGTGACCCACAGGGGGCAAGCAATCAGCCCCAGCATTTT
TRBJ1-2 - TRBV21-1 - CASSKRVQF TGTGCCAGCAGCAAACGGGTCCAATTC
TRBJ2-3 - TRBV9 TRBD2 CASSVGTSGLTDTQYF TGTGCCAGCAGCGTAGGTACTAGCGGCCTCACAGATACGCAGTATTTT
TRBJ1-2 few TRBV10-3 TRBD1 CATRGQGTNYGYTF TGTGCCACCCGAGGACAGGGGACGAACTATGGCTACACCTTC
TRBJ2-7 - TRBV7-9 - CASSLANRYEQYF TGTGCCAGCAGCTTAGCGAACCGGTACGAGCAGTACTTC
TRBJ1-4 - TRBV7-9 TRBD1 CASSPLVGGATNEKLFF TGTGCCAGCAGCCCCTTAGTAGGGGGCGCAACTAATGAAAAACTGTTTTTT
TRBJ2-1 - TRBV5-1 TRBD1 CASSTTGVATSYNEQFF TGCGCCAGCAGCACGACAGGGGTTGCAACTAGTTACAATGAGCAGTTCTTC
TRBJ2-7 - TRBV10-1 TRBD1 CASSRGQDLQEQYF TGCGCCAGTAGCCGGGGACAGGACCTCCAGGAGCAGTACTTC
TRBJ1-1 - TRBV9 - CASKGGDGGNTEAFF TGTGCCAGCAAAGGGGGGGACGGTGGGAACACTGAAGCTTTCTTT
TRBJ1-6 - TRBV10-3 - CAISEPTGTRSPLHF TGTGCCATCAGTGAGCCAACAGGTACTCGGTCACCCCTCCACTTT
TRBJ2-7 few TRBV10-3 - CAIRNRDLGTYEQYF TGTGCCATCAGGAACCGGGACTTAGGGACCTACGAGCAGTACTTC
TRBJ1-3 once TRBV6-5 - CASSQTGAGNTIYF TGTGCCAGCAGCCAGACAGGAGCTGGAAACACCATATATTTT
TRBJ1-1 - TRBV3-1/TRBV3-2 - CASSQVSKNTEAFF TGTGCCAGCAGCCAAGTTTCCAAGAACACTGAAGCTTTCTTT
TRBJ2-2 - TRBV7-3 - CASSFQPPGATTGELFF TGTGCCAGCAGCTTCCAACCCCCAGGGGCGACAACCGGGGAGCTGTTTTTT
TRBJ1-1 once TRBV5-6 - CASSLGAHVTTEAFF TGTGCCAGCAGCTTGGGAGCACATGTGACTACTGAAGCTTTCTTT
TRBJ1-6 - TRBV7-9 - CASSSALGAANSPLHF TGTGCCAGCAGCTCGGCATTGGGTGCGGCTAATTCACCCCTCCACTTT
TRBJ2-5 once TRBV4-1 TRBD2 CASSQGTAPGGQETQYF TGCGCCAGCAGCCAAGGGACAGCACCGGGGGGGCAAGAGACCCAGTACTTC